This TCR beta chain was observed in a study of control samples from healthy donors and cancer patients. Libraries were prepared by immunoSEQ multiplex PCR; TCRdb keeps only in-frame clonotypes and omits some of them. The table shows approximately 97,000 clones, with 88% occurring only once. The J segment lost 1 base and the V segment lost 5 bases, leaving 5 bases of the junction unmatched. This CDR3 is built from 15 residues. Per the germline V gene, CDR1 is LNHNV and CDR2 is YYDKDF (reference sequence). This clonotype was obtained from a man aged 25-45 years in good health. The material sequenced was blood. This rearrangement joins TRBV15 to TRBJ1-1, with TRBD1 identical over 9 bases. The CDR3 DNA follows: TGTGCCACCAGCCCACGGACAGGGGCGAACACTGAAGCTTTCTTT. Its protein is CATSPRTGANTEAFF.